This record covers a single TCR beta chain. Authors' methods: The assay estimated nucleated cells by amplifying reference gene primers. Data came from immunoSEQ multiplex PCR; TCRdb stores just in-frame clones and leaves some out. V and J calls and clone size are given by that table; D and trimming were obtained from the DNA. The table records tens of thousands of clones, 80% to 90% of them present only once. Enrollment of patients from Seattle took place during active infection, with longitudinal follow-up. V lost 2 bases and J 15 bases, leaving 14 bases between the germline ends. Germline V gene data show CDR1 as LGHDT and CDR2 as YNNKEL (reference sequence). The CDR3 is made up of 12 amino acids. The data stem from a study of blood T cell repertoires in COVID-19. Study context: Italy, Spain and the United States were the sources of the convalescent and acute COVID-19 samples. PBMCs, B-cell-depleted T cells, or T cells provided the cDNA or gDNA that made up the material.

The TCR originated in an older woman with COVID-19, enrolled during active disease. The sequenced sample was peripheral blood. The chain combines TRBV3-1 (or the pseudogene TRBV3-2) with TRBJ2-1; no clear D gene. The DNA for the CDR3 is TGTGCCAGCAGCCAACGAACAGAGCCCCGGTTCTTC. Its translation is CASSQRTEPRFF.